The clone carrying this T cell receptor beta chain is judged medium-sized. The data originate from a study of prognosis after radiotherapy for stage I lung cancer. No patient had prior chemotherapy, radiotherapy or other malignancies, and all were node-negative on CT and PET/CT. CDR3 of TCR beta was amplified from genomic DNA via a two-round multiplex PCR. Primers targeting each individual TRBV and TRBJ gene were applied in first-round PCR. A single record per CDR3 protein comes from TCRdb applying MiXCR to the multiplex PCR reads. The sample includes more than 9,500 distinct CDR3 sequences, under 45% of them seen just once. Germline CDR1 is GTSNPN and CDR2 is SVGIG (reference sequence). The CDR3 covers 13 residues. Trimming shortened V by 0 bases and J by 0 bases, and 6 bases separated the two germline ends.

Source: PBMCs, taken before or after stereotactic body radiation therapy (not recorded which). This sequence was found in a donor of 50 years or more with non-small cell lung cancer. This rearrangement joins TRBV30 to TRBJ2-7; no clear D. Here the CDR3 reads CAWSVGSSYEQYF. The DNA for the CDR3 is TGTGCCTGGAGTGTAGGCAGCTCCTACGAGCAGTACTTC.